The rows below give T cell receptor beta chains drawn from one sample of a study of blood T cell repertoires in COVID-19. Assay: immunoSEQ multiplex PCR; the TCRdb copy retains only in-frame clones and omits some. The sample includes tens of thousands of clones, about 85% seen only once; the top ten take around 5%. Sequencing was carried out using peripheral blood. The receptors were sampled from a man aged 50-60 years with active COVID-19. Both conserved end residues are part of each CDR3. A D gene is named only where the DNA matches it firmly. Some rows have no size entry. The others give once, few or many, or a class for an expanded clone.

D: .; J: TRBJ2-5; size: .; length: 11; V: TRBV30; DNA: TGTGCCTGGACCCCGGGGGAGACCCAGTACTTC; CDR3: CAWTPGETQYF
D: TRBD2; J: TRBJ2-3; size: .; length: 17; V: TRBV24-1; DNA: TGTGCCACCAGTGATCGACTAGCGGGAGGAGGCACAGATACGCAGTATTTT; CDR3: CATSDRLAGGGTDTQYF
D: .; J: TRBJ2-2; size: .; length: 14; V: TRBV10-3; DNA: TGTGCCATCAGTGACAGGGGCTCAGCCGGGGAGCTGTTTTTT; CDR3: CAISDRGSAGELFF
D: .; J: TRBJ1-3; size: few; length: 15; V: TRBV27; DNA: TGTGCCAGCAGGGCGCAGGGGACCTCTGGAAACACCATATATTTT; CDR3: CASRAQGTSGNTIYF
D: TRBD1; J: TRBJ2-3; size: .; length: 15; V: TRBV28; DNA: TGTGCCAGCAACCTACAGGGGGCTAGCACAGATACGCAGTATTTT; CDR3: CASNLQGASTDTQYF
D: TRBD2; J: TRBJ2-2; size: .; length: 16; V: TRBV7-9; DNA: TGTGCCAGCAGCCTAACCAGCGGGAGAGGGGGCGGGGAGCTGTTTTTT; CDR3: CASSLTSGRGGGELFF
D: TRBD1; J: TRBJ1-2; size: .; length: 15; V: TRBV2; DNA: TGTGCCAGCAGTCCCAGGACAGGGGTTAGTAATGGCTACACCTTC; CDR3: CASSPRTGVSNGYTF
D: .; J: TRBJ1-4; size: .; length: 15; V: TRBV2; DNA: TGTGCCAGCAGGGGGACTTTAGCAACTAATGAAAAACTGTTTTTT; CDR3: CASRGTLATNEKLFF
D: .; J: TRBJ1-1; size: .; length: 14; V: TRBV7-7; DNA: TGTGCTAGCGGACCACAGGGATGTAACACTGAAGCTTTCTTT; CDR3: CASGPQGCNTEAFF
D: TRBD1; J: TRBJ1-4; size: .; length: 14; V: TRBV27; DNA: TGTGCCAGCAGTTCCCATGGACAGGTTGAAAAACTGTTTTTT; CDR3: CASSSHGQVEKLFF
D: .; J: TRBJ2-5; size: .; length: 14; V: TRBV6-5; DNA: TGTGCCAGCAGTTACGGAAAGGGGTCGGAGACCCAGTACTTC; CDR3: CASSYGKGSETQYF
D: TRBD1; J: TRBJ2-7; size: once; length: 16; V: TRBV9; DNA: TGTGCCAGCAGCGTAGCCGGGACAGAACTATCCTACGAGCAGTACTTC; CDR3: CASSVAGTELSYEQYF